This T cell receptor (beta chain) is drawn from a study of response to subunit inactivated influenza vaccine. TCRdb re-analysed the RT-PCR reads in MiXCR, keeping a single row per CDR3 protein. The profile shows some 800,000 distinct CDR3 sequences, about 20% of them singletons. The germline V and J ends were trimmed by 4 bases and 6 bases, with 20 bases remaining between them. The CDR3 spans 16 residues. CDR1 is LGHNA and CDR2 is YNFKEQ in the germline V gene. This chain links TRBV4-2 with TRBJ2-3; D ambiguous. The material sequenced was PBMCs from blood, taken about 5 days after vaccination. This TCR came from a man aged 50 to 60 who received an inactivated influenza vaccine. Written as DNA, the CDR3 is TGTGCCAGCAGCCCGTACAGCGAGGATGTGACGGATACGCAGTATTTT. This codes for CASSPYSEDVTDTQYF.